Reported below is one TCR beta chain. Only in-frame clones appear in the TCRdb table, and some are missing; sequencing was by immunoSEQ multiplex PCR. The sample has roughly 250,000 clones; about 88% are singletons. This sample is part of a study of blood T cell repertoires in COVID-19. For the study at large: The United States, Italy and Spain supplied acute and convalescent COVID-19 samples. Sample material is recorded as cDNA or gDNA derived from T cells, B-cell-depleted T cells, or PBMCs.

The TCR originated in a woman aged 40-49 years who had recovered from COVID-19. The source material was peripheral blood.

The CDR3: CASSLAWTGVNGYTF. The DNA of the CDR3 is TGTGCCAGCAGCTTAGCTTGGACAGGGGTTAATGGCTACACCTTC. This chain uses TRBV7-2 with TRBJ1-2, with 9 bases aligning to TRBD1. The CDR3 spans 15 residues. Per the germline V gene, CDR1 is SGHTA and CDR2 is FQGNSA. Trimming removed 0 bases from V and 6 bases from J; junction bases left unmatched: 5.